One and the same sample provided the 26 T cell receptor beta chains below, sequenced in a study of cytomegalovirus exposure and HLA in healthy donors. Both 60 Vbeta primers and 13 Jbeta primers went into the PCR. This table comes from immunoSEQ multiplex PCR, and its TCRdb copy is limited to in-frame clones, with some not included. The sample includes about 150,000 clones, around 84% of them seen just once. The source material was PBMCs. These receptors originate from a man aged 18-30 years in good health and CMV-seronegative.

This clone was observed a single time. The V call is TRBV14, the J call TRBJ1-2; 8 positions match TRBD1. CDR3 length: 16 amino acids. Germline V gene sequence: CDR1 SGHDN, CDR2 FVKESK. The V segment lost 1 base and the J segment 8 bases; nucleotides outside the gene matches: 12. The CDR3 nucleotides read TGTGCCAGCAGCCAAGCGGGCAGGGGGCGCATATACGGCTACACCTTC. It specifies CASSQAGRGRIYGYTF. Combining the CDR3 with reference TRBV14 and TRBJ1-2 gives the whole variable domain EAGVTQFPSHSVIEKGQTVTLRCDPISGHDNLYWYRRVMGKEIKFLLHFVKESKQDESGMPNNRFLAERTGGTYSTLKVQPAELEDSGVYFCASSQAGRGRIYGYTFGSGTRLTVV.

The chain is built from TRBV7-6 and TRBJ2-3; perhaps TRBD1 as D (5 bases). With 5 bases removed from V and 1 base from J, the gap between germline ends came to 7 bases. CDR3 length: 13 residues. Germline values: CDR1 SGHVS, CDR2 FNYEAQ. Here the CDR3 reads CASSKGGTDTQYF. CDR3 DNA: TGTGCCAGCAGCAAAGGGGGCACAGATACGCAGTATTTT.

The CDR3 is CASSLILAGDQETQYF. In nucleotides, the CDR3 is TGCGCCAGCAGCTTGATCCTAGCGGGGGACCAAGAGACCCAGTACTTC. The V gene is TRBV5-1, the J gene TRBJ2-5, with 10 bases lining up with TRBD2. Per the germline V gene, CDR1 is SGHRS and CDR2 is YFSETQ. The CDR3 loop spans 16 amino acids. V lost 1 base, J lost 0 bases, and 3 bases stayed unmatched.

This rearrangement joins TRBV7-3 to TRBJ2-1; 9 bases line up with TRBD1. Germline trimming cut 4 bases from V and 7 bases from J; bases unmatched to any gene: 14. The CDR3 length is 17 residues. Germline values: CDR1 SGHTA, CDR2 FQGTGA. Written as DNA, the CDR3 is TGTGCCAGCAGCTCCAATCCCCCAGGACAGGGGTTGAATGAGCAGTTCTTC. Protein: CASSSNPPGQGLNEQFF.

The rearrangement links TRBV7-8 to TRBJ1-5; 10 bases agree with TRBD1. There are 14 residues in the CDR3. V lost 5 bases and J lost 4; bases outside the gene matches: 2. Germline V gene data show CDR1 as SGHVS and CDR2 as FQNEAQ. The CDR3 nucleotides are TGTGCCAGCAGCACGGGACAGGGGAATCAGCCCCAGCATTTT. Its translation: CASSTGQGNQPQHF. Full variable domain (remainder filled in from reference TRBV7-8 and TRBJ1-5): GAGVSQSPRYKVAKRGQDVALRCDPISGHVSLFWYQQALGQGPEFLTYFQNEAQLDKSGLPSDRFFAERPEGSVSTLKIQRTQQEDSAVYLCASSTGQGNQPQHFGDGTRLSIL.

The rearrangement joins TRBV4-3 to TRBJ2-2; TRBD1 aligns across 7 bases. The V gene's germline CDR1 is LGHNA and CDR2 YSLEER. The CDR3 has 17 residues. With V trimmed by 1 base and J by 7 bases, 12 bases remained unmatched. The CDR3: CASSQVGTGVLIGELFF. The CDR3 DNA reads TGCGCCAGCAGCCAAGTAGGCACAGGGGTACTCATCGGGGAGCTGTTTTTT.

The genes are TRBV11-2 and TRBJ2-5, with unresolved D. The CDR3 loop spans 13 amino acids. V lost 1 base, J lost 4 bases, and 7 bases lay in between. Per the germline V gene, CDR1 is SGHAT and CDR2 is FQNNGV. As DNA, the CDR3 is TGTGCCAGCAGCTTAGTAGGCGGAGAGACCCAGTACTTC. Residues: CASSLVGGETQYF.

The chain has TRBV28 and TRBJ1-3; D remains ambiguous. CDR1 is MDHEN and CDR2 is SYDVKM in the germline V gene. Trimming removed 5 bases from V and 1 base from J, with 12 bases in between. This CDR3 contains 15 residues. CDR3 residues: CASSTTQLSGNTIYF. CDR3 nucleotide sequence: TGTGCCAGCAGTACGACTCAGCTGTCTGGAAACACCATATATTTT. Looking up the rest from reference TRBV28 and TRBJ1-3 gives the full variable domain: DVKVTQSSRYLVKRTGEKVFLECVQDMDHENMFWYRQDPGLGLRLIYFSYDVKMKEKGDIPEGYSVSREKKERFSLILESASTNQTSMYLCASSTTQLSGNTIYFGEGSWLTVV.

The J gene is TRBJ2-1, the V gene TRBV5-1, with D perhaps TRBD2 (6 bases). CDR1 SGHRS and CDR2 YFSETQ come from the germline V gene. This CDR3 contains 16 residues. The V end lost 6 bases, the J end lost 6 bases, and 22 bases lay between the germline ends. The CDR3 loop is CASTPPRLGTPNEQFF. The CDR3 DNA sequence: TGCGCCAGCACCCCTCCGCGGTTGGGGACTCCCAATGAGCAGTTCTTC.

Comments on this clone: This sample also contains other DNA sequences that code for the same CDR3. The genes are TRBV28 and TRBJ1-5; TRBD1 agrees at 9 bases. The length of the CDR3 is 14 residues. The V gene end was trimmed by 5 bases and the J gene end by 7 bases; junction bases not matched to a gene: 6. The V gene's germline CDR1 is MDHEN and CDR2 SYDVKM. CDR3 residues: CASSLGQGRQPQHF. CDR3 bases: TGTGCCAGCAGTCTGGGACAGGGAAGGCAGCCCCAGCATTTT.

This chain uses TRBV4-3 with TRBJ2-1, with TRBD1 matching over 9 bases. Germline CDR1 LGHNA, CDR2 YSLEER. CDR3 length equals 17 residues. V dropped 0 bases and J dropped 7; count of bases not matched to a gene: 10. The CDR3 nucleotides read TGCGCCAGCAGCCAAGATTTGCGGACAGGGGCTTTGAATGAGCAGTTCTTC. Translating it yields CASSQDLRTGALNEQFF.

The chain recombines TRBV29-1 with TRBJ2-3; tentatively, D is TRBD2 (5 bases). The CDR3 is made up of 14 amino acids. V was cut by 7 bases and J by 0 bases, with 14 bases left in between. Germline lookup yields CDR1 SQVTM and CDR2 ANQGSEA. For the CDR3, the DNA is TGCAGCGGGAAAGGAGGCACTAGCACAGATACGCAGTATTTT. Translated, it gives CSGKGGTSTDTQYF.

This clone has only one observation. The genes are TRBV5-1 and TRBJ2-5; 7 bases align to TRBD1. The V gene end was trimmed by 4 bases and the J gene end by 1 base; junction bases not matched to a gene: 4. The CDR3 is 14 amino acids. Germline V gives CDR1 SGHRS, CDR2 YFSETQ. CDR3 sequence reads: CASSEGASQETQYF. The CDR3 coding sequence is TGCGCCAGCAGCGAGGGGGCCTCCCAAGAGACCCAGTACTTC.

The chain combines TRBV4-1 with TRBJ1-3; D remains ambiguous. This CDR3 has 15 residues. CDR1 and CDR2 from the germline V gene are MGHRA and YSYEKL. Trimming pared 1 base from V and 6 bases from J, leaving 13 bases between. CDR3: CASSQGQEPINTIYF. Written as DNA, the CDR3 is TGCGCCAGCAGCCAAGGGCAGGAACCAATAAACACCATATATTTT.

This clone was detected only once. The chain combines TRBV14 with TRBJ2-5; 11 nucleotides align to TRBD2. With 4 bases clipped from V and 4 bases from J, the junction kept 2 bases outside the gene matches. CDR1 is SGHDN, CDR2 FVKESK, per germline. The CDR3 is 14 amino acids. The CDR3 nucleotides are TGTGCCAGCAGCCCCGGACTAGCGGGAGAGACCCAGTACTTC. Protein: CASSPGLAGETQYF.

The chain is built from TRBV7-3 and TRBJ1-1, with D unclear. This CDR3 is 14 amino acids long. V dropped 1 base and J dropped 3 bases, with 9 bases sitting between them. The V gene's germline CDR1 is SGHTA and CDR2 FQGTGA. This CDR3 reads CASSLRGMDTEAFF. The CDR3 coding sequence is TGTGCCAGCAGCTTAAGAGGGATGGACACTGAAGCTTTCTTT.

V usage is TRBV27 and J usage is TRBJ1-2, with 7 bases identical to TRBD1. The germline V gene has CDR1 MNHEY and CDR2 SMNVEV (reference sequence). This CDR3 is 11 amino acids long. V was pared by 5 bases and J by 8 bases, with 2 bases of the junction left unmatched. The CDR3: CASSQGVGYTF. The CDR3 region has the DNA TGTGCCAGCAGTCAGGGGGTAGGCTACACCTTC.

The chain employs TRBV11-2 and TRBJ2-7; tentatively, D is TRBD2 (5 bases). Per germline, CDR1 SGHAT and CDR2 FQNNGV. The V end was cut by 2 bases, the J end by 0 bases, with 14 bases between. CDR3 length equals 16 residues. CDR3 region: CASSLSGRSSSYEQYF. DNA for the CDR3: TGTGCCAGCAGCTTAAGCGGCAGGTCAAGCTCCTACGAGCAGTACTTC.

This rearrangement joins TRBV7-9 to TRBJ1-2; a weak D match, TRBD1 (5 bases). V was clipped by 1 base and J by 7 bases, with 13 bases between them. The CDR3 extends over 14 amino acids. The germline CDR1 and CDR2 sequences are SEHNR and FQNEAQ (reference sequence). Here the CDR3 DNA reads TGTGCCAGCAGCTTAGTGCGGGGGTTTTCTGGCTACACCTTC. Its translation is CASSLVRGFSGYTF.

CDR3 sequence reads: CASSLSAGFNQPQHF. The CDR3 nucleotides read TGTGCCAGCAGTTTATCCGCGGGGTTTAATCAGCCCCAGCATTTT. The rearrangement uses TRBV27 and TRBJ1-5; D not resolved. In germline, CDR1 is MNHEY, CDR2 SMNVEV (reference sequence). The CDR3 runs to 15 residues. Trimming shortened V by 0 bases and J by 4 bases, and 10 bases separated the two germline ends.

CDR3 residues: CASSVRTRVYEQYF. In DNA, the CDR3 is TGTGCCAGCAGCGTACGGACGCGGGTCTACGAGCAGTACTTC. This chain uses TRBV13 with TRBJ2-7; maybe TRBD2 (5 bases). The length of the CDR3 is 14 residues. The germline V and J ends were trimmed by 5 bases and 3 bases, with 14 bases remaining between them. Germline V gene data show CDR1 as PRHDT and CDR2 as FYEKMQ (reference sequence).

The gene calls are TRBV6-5 and TRBJ1-1, with D perhaps matching TRBD1 (5 bases). Germline assignment: CDR1 MNHEY and CDR2 SVGAGI. Between the trimmed V and J ends, which lost 4 bases and 4 bases, there was a span of 10 bases. The CDR3 has 13 residues. CDR3 amino acids: CASSFGGGTEAFF. The CDR3 coding sequence is TGTGCCAGCAGTTTCGGGGGGGGCACTGAAGCTTTCTTT.

Comments on this clone: This is likely a read error, given that the CDR3 carries no conserved phenylalanine or tryptophan at its end. The chain employs TRBV5-1 and TRBJ1-2; no firm D call. CDR1 and CDR2 from the germline V gene are SGHRS and YFSETQ. Trimming cost V 0 bases and J 7 bases, with 7 bases left between them. The CDR3 totals 12 residues. DNA of the CDR3: TGCGCCAGCAGCTTGGGGGAGTTTGGCTACACCTCC. The encoded protein is CASSLGEFGYTS.

The chain carries TRBV9 and TRBJ2-2; 7 bases are shared with TRBD1. With V trimmed by 4 bases and J by 7 bases, 13 bases remained unmatched. In germline, CDR1 is SGDLS, CDR2 YYNGEE. The CDR3 contains 16 residues. This chain's CDR3 is CASSLSPDRVGGELFF. CDR3 in DNA: TGTGCCAGCAGCCTATCCCCTGACAGGGTTGGCGGGGAGCTGTTTTTT.

V usage is TRBV5-1 and J usage is TRBJ2-7; 7 bases line up with TRBD1. With V trimmed by 2 bases and J by 4 bases, 6 bases remained unmatched. The germline V gene encodes CDR1 SGHRS and CDR2 YFSETQ. There are 14 residues in the CDR3. The CDR3 reads CASSFEGADYEQYF. The CDR3 bases are TGCGCCAGCAGCTTCGAGGGGGCCGATTACGAGCAGTACTTC.

The rearrangement uses TRBV4-3 and TRBJ2-1; TRBD2 matches at 9 bases. CDR1 is LGHNA and CDR2 is YSLEER in the germline V gene. The V and J ends lost 4 bases and 5 bases, in that order; junction bases with no gene match: 6. There are 15 residues in the CDR3. In nucleotides, the CDR3 is TGCGCCAGCAGCCGGTTAGCGGGAGTGGACAATGAGCAGTTCTTC. Its protein is CASSRLAGVDNEQFF.